Listed here are 8 T cell receptor beta chains from one sample, sequenced in a study of T-cell memory formation after mild COVID-19. A single record per CDR3 protein comes from TCRdb applying MiXCR to the 5' RACE reads. This table holds more than 14,000 distinct CDR3 sequences, roughly 23% found once. The material sequenced was PBMCs or a T cell subset sorted from them (not recorded which). These receptors all stem from a man aged 18 to 30 who had mild COVID-19 (a few samples of this study predate the infection). Cell type and time point are not known.

There are many counts of this clonotype. The V gene is TRBV7-9, the J gene TRBJ1-2; 7 bases map to TRBD1. This CDR3 has 13 residues. Germline assignment: CDR1 SEHNR and CDR2 FQNEAQ (reference sequence). V shed 11 bases, J shed 7 bases, and the junction held 13 bases outside the gene matches. CDR3: CASLDRFHRGYTF. The CDR3 nucleotides are TGTGCCTCTCTGGACAGGTTCCACCGTGGCTACACCTTC.

This clonotype has ten or more counts. The chain couples TRBV12-3 or TRBV12-4 to TRBJ1-1; 7 bases line up with TRBD1. J was trimmed by 4 bases and V by 7 bases; bases with no gene match: 9. This CDR3 comprises 14 residues. CDR3 nucleotide sequence: TGTGCCAGCACCCCTGACAGGGTAGGCACTGAAGCTTTCTTT. Translation gives CASTPDRVGTEAFF.

The chain combines TRBV27 with TRBJ2-3; D is perhaps TRBD2 (5 bases). CDR1 and CDR2 (germline): MNHEY, SMNVEV (reference sequence). There are 14 residues in the CDR3. Trimming pared 10 bases from V and 6 bases from J, leaving 20 bases between. This chain's CDR3 is CATSPGGLRDTQYF. The CDR3 DNA reads as TGTGCCACCAGCCCCGGCGGGCTACGCGATACGCAGTATTTT.

The CDR3 loop reads CASSPYGVGANVLTF. In DNA form, the CDR3 reads TGTGCCAGCAGCCCATACGGGGTCGGGGCCAACGTCCTGACTTTC. The J gene is TRBJ2-6, the V gene TRBV14; a possible D gene is TRBD2 (5 bases). Per the germline V gene, CDR1 is SGHDN and CDR2 is FVKESK. The CDR3 loop spans 15 amino acids. Deletions cut 4 bases from V and 4 bases from J, with 11 bases between.

This clonotype occurred many times. The chain carries TRBV9 and TRBJ1-1; 7 bases align to TRBD1. CDR1 and CDR2 (germline): SGDLS, YYNGEE. The V segment lost 3 bases and the J segment 5 bases; nucleotides outside the gene matches: 13. This CDR3 region has 16 residues. The CDR3: CASSEWERGPGTEAFF. The CDR3 region has the DNA TGTGCCAGCAGCGAATGGGAAAGGGGGCCGGGGACTGAAGCTTTCTTT.

Relative to its sample, this clonotype is large. This chain links TRBV12-3 or TRBV12-4 with TRBJ1-3, with 7 bases identical to TRBD1. The CDR3 totals 16 residues. V lost 6 bases to trimming and J lost 3 bases; unmatched junction nucleotides: 11. This chain's CDR3 is CASRGFRQGGGNTIYF. Written as DNA, the CDR3 is TGTGCCAGCAGGGGATTTAGACAGGGTGGTGGAAACACCATATATTTT.

On this clonotype: A clone one base away is much larger, so this may be a read error. The genes are TRBV29-1 and TRBJ2-7; D perhaps matches TRBD1 (7 bases). The CDR3 totals 14 residues. V dropped 7 bases and J dropped 1 base, with 17 bases sitting between them. Germline lookup yields CDR1 SQVTM and CDR2 ANQGSEA. The CDR3 spells CSDGGGGESYEQYF. The CDR3 region has the DNA TGCAGCGATGGAGGAGGGGGCGAGTCCTACGAGCAGTACTTC.

This clonotype has more than one count but fewer than ten. This chain connects TRBV24-1 to TRBJ2-1; maybe TRBD1 (5 bases). Between the trimmed V and J ends, which lost 3 bases and 8 bases, there was a span of 19 bases. This CDR3 is 16 amino acids long. The germline gives CDR1 KGHDR, CDR2 SFDVKD. The DNA of the CDR3 is TGTGCCACCAGTGATCCCAGGCAGGGCTTCCGCGATGAGCAGTTCTTC. As protein: CATSDPRQGFRDEQFF.